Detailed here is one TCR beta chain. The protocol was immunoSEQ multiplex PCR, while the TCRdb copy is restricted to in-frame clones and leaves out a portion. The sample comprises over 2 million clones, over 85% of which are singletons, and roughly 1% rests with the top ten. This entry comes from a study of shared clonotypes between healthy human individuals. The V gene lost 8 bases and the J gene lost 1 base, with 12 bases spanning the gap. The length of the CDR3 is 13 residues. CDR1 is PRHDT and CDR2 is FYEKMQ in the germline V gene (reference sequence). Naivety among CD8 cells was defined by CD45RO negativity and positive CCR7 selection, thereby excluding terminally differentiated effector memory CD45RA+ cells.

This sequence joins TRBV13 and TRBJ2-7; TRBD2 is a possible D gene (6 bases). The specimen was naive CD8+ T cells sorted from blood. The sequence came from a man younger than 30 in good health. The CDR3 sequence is CASARGRSYEQYF. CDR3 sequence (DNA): TGTGCCAGCGCACGGGGGAGATCCTACGAGCAGTACTTC.